A single sample gave rise to the 17 T cell receptor beta chains below, sequenced in a study of regulatory T cells in long-lasting Graves disease. Time point reported: newly diagnosed GD, antithyroid drugs for less than 3 months. PBMC RNA served as the TCR library source. Investigators prepared the TCR beta libraries by applying iRepertoire HTBI primers and Arm-PCR of CDR3 regions. TCRdb used MiXCR to reprocess the multiplex PCR reads, holding one entry per CDR3 protein. The sample carries about 350,000 distinct CDR3 sequences, 16% recorded once. The same data also went into a second study, on T cells in Graves' hyperthyroidism and ophthalmopathy.

This specimen was peripheral blood mononuclear cells (PBMCs), taken at new diagnosis, from a patient treated with antithyroid drugs. The receptors originated from a man between 35 and 55 years old with Graves disease.

This clonotype has a count of ten or more. V and J are TRBV2 and TRBJ1-6; 8 bases align to TRBD1. Germline V gene data show CDR1 as SNHLY and CDR2 as FYNNEI. The CDR3 covers 13 residues. J gave up 7 bases and V 11 bases, and 7 bases lay outside the gene matches. CDR3 nucleotide sequence: TGTGCCGGAAAGACAGGGGTAAATTCACCCCTCCACTTT. Encoded protein: CAGKTGVNSPLHF.

This clonotype has ten or more counts. V and J are TRBV18 and TRBJ2-3; D gene ambiguous. The CDR3 is 15 residues long. Trimming removed 3 bases from V and 3 bases from J, with 13 bases in between. In germline, CDR1 is KGHSH, CDR2 LQKENI. Here the CDR3 reads CASSPLGGVTDTQYF. The DNA for the CDR3 is TGTGCCAGCTCACCGCTCGGCGGAGTAACAGATACGCAGTATTTT.

This clonotype was counted many times. The gene calls are TRBV12-3 or TRBV12-4 and TRBJ1-5; D call uncertain. This CDR3 region has 16 residues. V gave up 6 bases and J gave up 1 base, with 16 bases separating them. The CDR3 DNA reads TGTGCCAGCAGCGTCTCGATTTTATTGAGCAATCAGCCCCAGCATTTT. It yields the protein CASSVSILLSNQPQHF.

This clonotype has a count of ten or more. V gene TRBV28 combines with J gene TRBJ1-2; D is unclear. This CDR3 has 14 amino acids. Trimming removed 6 bases at V and 5 bases at J, with 16 bases between. CDR1 and CDR2 from the germline V gene are MDHEN and SYDVKM. The CDR3 spells CASRLGVWEYGYTF. The CDR3 DNA reads TGTGCCAGCAGGTTAGGAGTCTGGGAGTATGGCTACACCTTC.

This clonotype was found many times. The J gene is TRBJ1-4, the V gene TRBV20-1; D not certain. The germline V gene has CDR1 DFQATT and CDR2 SNEGSKA (reference sequence). The CDR3 has 13 amino acids. Deletions cut 3 bases from V and 5 bases from J, with 10 bases between. The DNA for the CDR3 is TGCAGTGCTAGGGACGGGTGGAATGAAAAACTGTTTTTT. Its translation: CSARDGWNEKLFF.

The chain joins TRBV24-1 to TRBJ1-5, with 7 bases aligning to TRBD1. The germline V gene has CDR1 KGHDR and CDR2 SFDVKD. This CDR3 is 13 amino acids long. V shed 3 bases and J 9 bases; nucleotides not matched to a gene: 4. Here the CDR3 reads CATSDVNRGPQHF. CDR3 nucleotides: TGTGCCACCAGTGATGTGAACAGGGGGCCCCAGCATTTT.

The J gene is TRBJ2-1, the V gene TRBV7-8; 11 bases match TRBD1. Losses at the gene ends were 1 base for V and 4 bases for J; bases not matched to a gene: 6. Germline V CDR1 and CDR2: SGHVS, FQNEAQ. CDR3 length equals 17 residues. The CDR3 region has the DNA TGTGCCAGCAGCTTAGAGGGGACAGGGGGTGCATACAATGAGCAGTTCTTC. Translating it yields CASSLEGTGGAYNEQFF. Filled out from reference TRBV7-8 and TRBJ2-1, the complete variable domain reads GAGVSQSPRYKVAKRGQDVALRCDPISGHVSLFWYQQALGQGPEFLTYFQNEAQLDKSGLPSDRFFAERPEGSVSTLKIQRTQQEDSAVYLCASSLEGTGGAYNEQFFGPGTRLTVL.

This clonotype was seen ten or more times. The chain links TRBV11-1 to TRBJ1-6; no clear D. This CDR3 region has 15 residues. Per the germline V gene, CDR1 is SGHAT and CDR2 is FQDESV (reference sequence). V lost 1 base and J 9 bases, leaving 13 bases between the germline ends. CDR3 DNA sequence: TGTGCCAGCAGCTTAGGAGGGAGCGCGCTTTCACCCCTCCACTTT. Encoded protein: CASSLGGSALSPLHF.

This clonotype appeared many times. The gene calls are TRBV11-2 and TRBJ2-7, with D perhaps TRBD1 (5 bases). Per the germline V gene, CDR1 is SGHAT and CDR2 is FQNNGV. This CDR3 has 14 amino acids. With 5 bases removed from V and 0 bases from J, the gap between germline ends came to 11 bases. The CDR3 coding sequence is TGTGCCAGCAGCCCCAGGGTACTCTCCTACGAGCAGTACTTC. This encodes CASSPRVLSYEQYF.

This clonotype was detected many times. CDR3 sequence: CASRTVGSGTDTQYF. The CDR3 coding sequence is TGTGCCAGCAGGACGGTGGGGTCTGGGACAGATACGCAGTATTTT. The V and J genes are TRBV28 and TRBJ2-3; D is unresolved. Trimming took off 6 bases at V and 3 bases at J, with 16 bases between the two ends. The CDR3 length is 15 residues. The germline V gene encodes CDR1 MDHEN and CDR2 SYDVKM.

The chain has TRBV20-1 and TRBJ1-2; D remains ambiguous. The length of the CDR3 is 14 residues. The V end lost 0 bases, the J end lost 5 bases, and 13 bases lay between the germline ends. Germline lookup yields CDR1 DFQATT and CDR2 SNEGSKA (reference sequence). CDR3 DNA sequence: TGCAGTGCTAGAGATCGGTTGGACTCATATGGCTACACCTTC. Amino acid sequence: CSARDRLDSYGYTF.

This clonotype has a handful of counts. The chain uses TRBV19 and TRBJ1-1; D unresolved. CDR3 length: 12 residues. CDR1 and CDR2 from the germline V gene are LNHDA and SQIVND (reference sequence). V was clipped by 7 bases and J by 3 bases, with 9 bases between them. Written as DNA, the CDR3 is TGTGCCAGTATTTCAGGTTACACTGAAGCTTTCTTT. This translates into CASISGYTEAFF.

This clonotype has at least ten counts. A junction end diverges from the germline sequence, so it may reflect a read error. The rearrangement joins TRBV5-1 to TRBJ2-3, with 9 nucleotides matching TRBD2. The CDR3 is 16 amino acids. Germline assignment: CDR1 SGHRS and CDR2 YFSETQ. CDR3 loop: CASSFQVAGGTDTQYF. The CDR3 DNA sequence: TGTGCCAGCAGCTTTCAGGTAGCGGGGGGCACAGATACGCAGTATTTT. The full variable domain, with the rest looked up from reference TRBV5-1 and TRBJ2-3, is KAGVTQTPRYLIKTRGQQVTLSCSPISGHRSVSWYQQTPGQGLQFLFEYFSETQRNKGNFPGRFSGRQFSNSRSEMNVSTLELGDSALYLCASSFQVAGGTDTQYFGPGTRLTVL.

The table lists this clonotype with a count of one. A read error is the likely source, as a far larger clone sits one nucleotide away. The chain employs TRBV11-3 and TRBJ2-5; 7 bases agree with TRBD1. This CDR3 is 15 amino acids long. CDR1 SGHNT and CDR2 YENEEA come from the germline V gene. The CDR3 reads CTSSQDRAWQETQYF. Here the CDR3 DNA reads TGTACCAGCAGCCAAGACAGGGCATGGCAAGAGACCCAGTACTTC.

Ten or more counts support this clonotype. The CDR3 reads CSARASGTETNYGYTF. The CDR3 DNA is TGCAGTGCTAGAGCCTCCGGGACAGAGACTAACTATGGCTACACCTTC. The rearrangement links TRBV20-1 to TRBJ1-2; TRBD1 agrees at 7 bases. This CDR3 spans 16 amino acids. The V and J ends lost 1 base and 0 bases, in that order; junction bases with no gene match: 8. CDR1 and CDR2 (germline): DFQATT, SNEGSKA (reference sequence).

This clonotype showed up many times. The chain links TRBV28 to TRBJ1-5; possibly TRBD1 for D (5 bases). Germline assignment: CDR1 MDHEN and CDR2 SYDVKM. The germline V and J ends were trimmed by 4 bases and 4 bases, with 23 bases remaining between them. The CDR3 is 18 residues long. This chain's CDR3 is CASSSFLTGRGRNQPQHF. The CDR3 DNA reads TGTGCCAGCAGTTCATTCCTCACGGGACGGGGTCGTAATCAGCCCCAGCATTTT.

Many counts were recorded for this clonotype. The gene calls are TRBV4-2 and TRBJ2-3, with D possibly called TRBD1 or TRBD2 (6 bases each). Per the germline V gene, CDR1 is LGHNA and CDR2 is YNFKEQ. The CDR3 sequence is 19 residues long. Trimming took off 1 base at V and 3 bases at J, with 23 bases between the two ends. The CDR3 sequence: CASSQGIGGVEGGTDTQYF. CDR3 sequence (DNA): TGTGCCAGCAGCCAAGGGATAGGGGGTGTAGAAGGAGGGACAGATACGCAGTATTTT.